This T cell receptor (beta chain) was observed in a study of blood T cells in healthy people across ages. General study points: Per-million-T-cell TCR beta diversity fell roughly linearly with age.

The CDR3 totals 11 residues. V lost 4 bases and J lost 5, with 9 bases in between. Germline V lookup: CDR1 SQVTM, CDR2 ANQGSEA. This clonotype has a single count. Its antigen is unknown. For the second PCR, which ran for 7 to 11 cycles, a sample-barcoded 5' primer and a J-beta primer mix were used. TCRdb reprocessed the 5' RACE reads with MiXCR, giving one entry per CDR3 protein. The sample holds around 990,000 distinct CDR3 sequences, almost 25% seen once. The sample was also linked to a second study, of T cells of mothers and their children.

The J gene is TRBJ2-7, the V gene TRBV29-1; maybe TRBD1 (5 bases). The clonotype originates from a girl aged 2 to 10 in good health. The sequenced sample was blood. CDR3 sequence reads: CSVGGNHEQYF. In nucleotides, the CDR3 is TGCAGCGTTGGGGGCAACCACGAGCAGTACTTC.